One sample yielded the 30 T cell receptor beta chains listed below, sequenced in a study of blood T cell repertoires in COVID-19. This table comes from immunoSEQ multiplex PCR, and its TCRdb copy is limited to in-frame clones, with some not included. The table shows 380,000 or so clones, with approximately 88% occurring only once. The sequencing input was peripheral blood. These receptors all come from a man aged 35-49 years with acute or convalescent COVID-19.

The chain recombines TRBV29-1 with TRBJ2-7; D unclear. Trimming cost V 6 bases and J 0 bases, with 6 bases left between them. Germline V CDR1 and CDR2: SQVTM, ANQGSEA. This CDR3 has 11 residues. CDR3: CSVRSSYEQYF. The CDR3 bases are TGCAGCGTGCGGAGCTCCTACGAGCAGTACTTC.

The V call is TRBV7-8, the J call TRBJ2-5; 8 bases are a match to TRBD1. V was clipped by 4 bases and J by 3 bases; unmatched bases: 4. Germline CDR1 reads SGHVS; CDR2 reads FQNEAQ. The CDR3 contains 14 residues. The CDR3 DNA follows: TGTGCCAGCAGCTCAAAGGACAGGGAAGAGACCCAGTACTTC. It specifies CASSSKDREETQYF.

The genes are TRBV11-2 and TRBJ2-3, with 7 nucleotides matching TRBD2. Germline V gene sequence: CDR1 SGHAT, CDR2 FQNNGV. The trim removed 3 bases at V and 4 bases at J, leaving 10 bases unmatched. The CDR3 runs 16 residues. CDR3 in DNA: TGTGCCAGCAGCTTTCTCTGGCGGGGGAGACCAGATACGCAGTATTTT. Its protein product is CASSFLWRGRPDTQYF.

CDR3 in DNA: TGTGCCAGCAGCCCATCGGGGGGGGACTCTGGCTACACCTTC. Protein: CASSPSGGDSGYTF. The gene calls are TRBV7-8 and TRBJ1-2; a weak D match, TRBD1 (5 bases). Germline V gene data show CDR1 as SGHVS and CDR2 as FQNEAQ. V shed 5 bases and J shed 7 bases, with 17 bases lying between them. The CDR3 is 14 residues long.

The chain joins TRBV13 to TRBJ1-1; 8 bases line up with TRBD1. CDR1 is PRHDT, CDR2 FYEKMQ, per germline (reference sequence). The CDR3 totals 17 residues. After removal of 5 bases from V and 2 bases from J, the junction contained 13 bases not matched to a gene. Here the CDR3 reads CASSPTQRQGSNTEAFF. Here the CDR3 DNA reads TGTGCCAGCAGCCCTACCCAACGACAGGGGAGTAACACTGAAGCTTTCTTT.

The chain has TRBV7-6 and TRBJ2-1, with D possibly TRBD1 on 5 matching bases. V lost 3 bases and J lost 9, with 12 bases in between. Germline V gene sequence: CDR1 SGHVS, CDR2 FNYEAQ. The CDR3 covers 13 residues. As DNA, the CDR3 is TGTGCCAGCAGCTTTCAGGGTTTGGGTGAGCAGTTCTTC. Protein sequence: CASSFQGLGEQFF.

The chain uses TRBV19 and TRBJ2-2; D unresolved. V was trimmed by 3 bases and J by 1 base, leaving 12 bases between them. This CDR3 comprises 16 residues. Germline V CDR1 and CDR2: LNHDA, SQIVND (reference sequence). The CDR3 here is CASSIGSRWNTGELFF. The CDR3 coding sequence is TGTGCCAGTAGTATCGGGTCAAGGTGGAACACCGGGGAGCTGTTTTTT.

This clone was counted a single time. This chain links TRBV27 with TRBJ1-6; D perhaps matches TRBD1 (5 bases). Germline lookup yields CDR1 MNHEY and CDR2 SMNVEV (reference sequence). V was pared by 4 bases and J by 7 bases, with 14 bases between. CDR3 size: 15 residues. CDR3 region: CASSWRGGGNSPLHF. DNA for the CDR3: TGTGCCAGCAGTTGGAGGGGCGGGGGAAATTCACCCCTCCACTTT.

The chain employs TRBV7-3 and TRBJ2-2, with TRBD1 identical over 7 bases. Germline trimming cut 1 base from V and 5 bases from J; bases unmatched to any gene: 4. There are 15 residues in the CDR3. Germline-derived CDR1 and CDR2 are SGHTA and FQGTGA. CDR3 sequence: CASSLIQGYTGELFF. DNA of the CDR3: TGTGCCAGCAGCTTAATACAGGGGTATACCGGGGAGCTGTTTTTT.

This sequence joins TRBV11-3 and TRBJ1-3; the match to TRBD1 covers 9 bases. V lost 1 base, J lost 0 bases, and 10 bases stayed unmatched. Per germline, CDR1 SGHNT and CDR2 YENEEA. The CDR3 is 19 residues long. The CDR3 coding sequence is TGTGCCAGCAGCTTAGGAATCGGGACAGGGCGATTCTCTGGAAACACCATATATTTT. Translation: CASSLGIGTGRFSGNTIYF.

V usage is TRBV2 and J usage is TRBJ2-2; 11 bases align to TRBD2. Germline CDR1 is SNHLY and CDR2 is FYNNEI. This CDR3 spans 13 amino acids. The J segment lost 6 bases and the V segment lost 6 bases, leaving 0 bases of the junction unmatched. CDR3 loop: CASRGLAAGELFF. In nucleotides, the CDR3 is TGTGCCAGCAGGGGACTAGCGGCCGGGGAGCTGTTTTTT.

V gene TRBV27 combines with J gene TRBJ2-5; 10 bases are shared with TRBD2. With V trimmed by 5 bases and J by 3 bases, 9 bases remained unmatched. This CDR3 spans 16 amino acids. Per the germline V gene, CDR1 is MNHEY and CDR2 is SMNVEV (reference sequence). The CDR3 loop reads CASSTQREGRKETQYF. CDR3 bases: TGTGCCAGCAGTACCCAGCGGGAGGGCCGAAAAGAGACCCAGTACTTC.

This chain connects TRBV19 to TRBJ1-5; no clear D. The CDR3 contains 13 residues. The V end was cut by 0 bases, the J end by 9 bases, with 9 bases between. The germline CDR1 and CDR2 sequences are LNHDA and SQIVND (reference sequence). The CDR3 region is CASSIDPVWPQHF. The CDR3 DNA reads TGTGCCAGTAGTATAGATCCGGTGTGGCCCCAGCATTTT. Using reference TRBV19 and TRBJ1-5 for the parts outside the CDR3, the full variable domain is DGGITQSPKYLFRKEGQNVTLSCEQNLNHDAMYWYRQDPGQGLRLIYYSQIVNDFQKGDIAEGYSVSREKKESFPLTVTSAQKNPTAFYLCASSIDPVWPQHFGDGTRLSIL.

The chain is built from TRBV29-1 and TRBJ1-2; no firm D call. Trimming stripped 3 bases from V and 6 bases from J, with 14 bases between. Germline V CDR1 and CDR2: SQVTM, ANQGSEA. The CDR3 has 13 residues. DNA for the CDR3: TGCAGCGTTGATGGGCCTATCTCTAATGGCTACACCTTC. The encoded protein is CSVDGPISNGYTF.

The genes are TRBV3-1 (or the pseudogene TRBV3-2) and TRBJ2-7; no clear D gene. CDR3 length: 15 residues. V lost 4 bases and J lost 5, with 18 bases in between. Germline-derived CDR1 and CDR2 are LGHDT and YNNKEL (reference sequence). In nucleotides, the CDR3 is TGTGCCAGCAGCCGAGACGGCAACCTAGTCAACGAGCAGTACTTC. Translating it yields CASSRDGNLVNEQYF.

The chain joins TRBV10-2 to TRBJ2-3; TRBD2 agrees at 13 bases. The CDR3 totals 16 residues. The trim removed 7 bases at V and 3 bases at J, leaving 7 bases unmatched. In germline, CDR1 is WSHSY, CDR2 SAAADI. The CDR3 reads CASTPTSGGRTDTQYF. The DNA for the CDR3 is TGCGCCAGCACCCCGACTAGCGGGGGGAGGACAGATACGCAGTATTTT.

The chain is built from TRBV6-5 and TRBJ1-1; tentative D call: TRBD1 (6 bases). In germline, CDR1 is MNHEY, CDR2 SVGAGI. Trimming pared 7 bases from V and 5 bases from J, leaving 14 bases between. The CDR3 length is 13 residues. DNA for the CDR3: TGTGCCAGCATTCGAAGGGGGGGGACTGAAGCTTTCTTT. This gives the protein CASIRRGGTEAFF.

Only one count was recorded for this clone. V is TRBV30 and J is TRBJ1-4, with TRBD1 identical over 7 bases. Germline CDR1 reads GTSNPN; CDR2 reads SVGIG (reference sequence). The trim removed 4 bases at V and 5 bases at J, leaving 4 bases unmatched. This CDR3 has 13 residues. This CDR3 reads CAWTLTGNEKLFF. The CDR3 DNA is TGTGCCTGGACCCTGACAGGGAATGAAAAACTGTTTTTT. Full variable domain (missing parts from reference TRBV30 and TRBJ1-4): SQTIHQWPATLVQPVGSPLSLECTVEGTSNPNLYWYRQAAGRGLQLLFYSVGIGQISSEVPQNLSASRPQDRQFILSSKKLLLSDSGFYLCAWTLTGNEKLFFGSGTQLSVL.

This rearrangement joins TRBV5-4 to TRBJ2-7; tentatively, D is TRBD1 (6 bases). Germline-derived CDR1 and CDR2 are SGHNT and YYREEE (reference sequence). The germline V and J ends were trimmed by 0 bases and 1 base, with 14 bases remaining between them. This CDR3 spans 16 amino acids. In DNA, the CDR3 is TGTGCCAGCAGCTTGGGTCCGGACAGTAGTTCCTACGAGCAGTACTTC. Its protein is CASSLGPDSSSYEQYF. Combining the CDR3 with reference TRBV5-4 and TRBJ2-7 gives the whole variable domain ETGVTQSPTHLIKTRGQQVTLRCSSQSGHNTVSWYQQALGQGPQFIFQYYREEENGRGNFPPRFSGLQFPNYSSELNVNALELDDSALYLCASSLGPDSSSYEQYFGPGTRLTVT.

This chain links TRBV2 with TRBJ1-5; D is perhaps TRBD1 (5 bases). The CDR3 loop spans 13 amino acids. V dropped 4 bases and J dropped 11 bases, with 15 bases sitting between them. Germline V gene lookup returns CDR1 SNHLY and CDR2 FYNNEI. The DNA for the CDR3 is TGTGCCAGCAGTGTCTCAGGGTTTCCGACCCAGCATTTT. Protein sequence: CASSVSGFPTQHF.

This chain connects TRBV11-2 to TRBJ1-1; TRBD1 might be the D (5 bases). Germline V gene lookup returns CDR1 SGHAT and CDR2 FQNNGV. This CDR3 comprises 15 residues. V was shortened by 6 bases and J by 0 bases, with 14 bases between the two germline ends. The CDR3 region has the DNA TGTGCCAGCAGATCCCGACAGCTCATGAACACTGAAGCTTTCTTT. Its translation is CASRSRQLMNTEAFF.

The chain links TRBV6-5 to TRBJ2-7; D might be TRBD1 (6 bases). The CDR3 consists of 13 residues. The V and J ends lost 5 bases and 2 bases respectively, with 10 bases between them. In germline, CDR1 is MNHEY, CDR2 SVGAGI. CDR3 protein: CASSRSGAYEQYF. Written as DNA, the CDR3 is TGTGCCAGCAGTCGCTCAGGGGCCTACGAGCAGTACTTC.

The J gene is TRBJ1-5, the V gene TRBV19; 7 nucleotides align to TRBD1. Trimming cost V 6 bases and J 0 bases; bases outside gene matches: 11. This CDR3 spans 17 amino acids. Germline CDR1 and CDR2: LNHDA and SQIVND (reference sequence). The CDR3 DNA reads as TGTGCCAGTAGCCTCCGGGACAGACTATATAGCAATCAGCCCCAGCATTTT. Its translation: CASSLRDRLYSNQPQHF. Full variable domain (remainder filled in from reference TRBV19 and TRBJ1-5): DGGITQSPKYLFRKEGQNVTLSCEQNLNHDAMYWYRQDPGQGLRLIYYSQIVNDFQKGDIAEGYSVSREKKESFPLTVTSAQKNPTAFYLCASSLRDRLYSNQPQHFGDGTRLSIL.

The chain carries TRBV7-6 and TRBJ2-5; a possible D gene is TRBD2 (6 bases). V was pared by 5 bases and J by 9 bases, with 22 bases between. The CDR3 loop spans 15 amino acids. Germline V lookup: CDR1 SGHVS, CDR2 FNYEAQ. The CDR3 here is CASSPEGWPSGAQYF. In DNA, the CDR3 is TGTGCCAGCAGCCCAGAGGGTTGGCCCTCGGGGGCCCAGTACTTC.

The rearrangement links TRBV4-3 to TRBJ1-4, with no clear D. From germline, CDR1 is LGHNA and CDR2 YSLEER. The CDR3 has 14 residues. Between the trimmed V and J ends, which lost 0 bases and 5 bases, there was a span of 7 bases. The CDR3 nucleotides read TGCGCCAGCAGCCAAGATTGGGCAAATGAAAAACTGTTTTTT. Translated: CASSQDWANEKLFF.

The chain couples TRBV27 to TRBJ2-7, with TRBD1 identical over 9 bases. There are 15 residues in the CDR3. Germline V gene sequence: CDR1 MNHEY, CDR2 SMNVEV (reference sequence). Trimming at V came to 5 bases and at J to 5 bases, leaving 10 bases not matched to a gene. CDR3 bases: TGTGCCAGCAGTATAACCGGGACAGGGATCAACGAGCAGTACTTC. The encoded protein is CASSITGTGINEQYF.

The chain has TRBV25-1 and TRBJ2-7, with 7 positions matching TRBD2. The V and J ends lost 4 bases and 2 bases, in that order; junction bases with no gene match: 14. Per the germline V gene, CDR1 is MGHDK and CDR2 is SYGVNS. The CDR3 has 17 amino acids. For the CDR3, the DNA is TGTGCCAGCAGTGGCGCGGTGGGGGGACTAACACCCTACGAGCAGTACTTC. Protein product: CASSGAVGGLTPYEQYF.

The rearrangement joins TRBV11-2 to TRBJ1-1; 8 nucleotides match TRBD1. V shed 1 base and J 4 bases; nucleotides not matched to a gene: 8. The V gene's germline CDR1 is SGHAT and CDR2 FQNNGV. This CDR3 is 16 amino acids long. This CDR3 reads CASSLGRTGRGTEAFF. The CDR3 region has the DNA TGTGCCAGCAGCTTAGGGAGGACAGGGCGCGGCACTGAAGCTTTCTTT.

The chain has TRBV7-2 and TRBJ1-1, with 12 bases aligning to TRBD1. V shed 5 bases and J 4 bases; nucleotides not matched to a gene: 5. Germline CDR1 and CDR2: SGHTA and FQGNSA. CDR3 length: 15 residues. CDR3: CASSPGQGAPTEAFF. In DNA, the CDR3 is TGTGCCAGCAGCCCGGGACAGGGGGCGCCCACTGAAGCTTTCTTT.

This chain links TRBV7-3 with TRBJ2-5, with 11 bases identical to TRBD2. The CDR3 is made up of 19 amino acids. The trim removed 5 bases at V and 0 bases at J, leaving 14 bases unmatched. Germline CDR1 and CDR2: SGHTA and FQGTGA. CDR3 coding DNA: TGTGCCAGCAGCGAAGGCCGTACTAGCGGGGGAAGGTACCAAGAGACCCAGTACTTC. Protein product: CASSEGRTSGGRYQETQYF.